The present T cell receptor (beta chain) was sequenced within a study of T cells in Graves' hyperthyroidism and ophthalmopathy. On the study more broadly: Peripheral blood was taken when the disease was first diagnosed, before any treatment began. Study conclusions and caveats: Blood shared most expanded thyroid clonotypes above 0.001.

Concerning this clonotype itself: The target antigen is unknown.

TCR beta CDR3 region amplification was performed from RNA transcripts. HTBI primers drove first-round RT-PCR of the TCR CDR3. TCRdb reprocessed the multiplex PCR reads with MiXCR, giving one entry per CDR3 protein. Of around 300,000 distinct CDR3 sequences listed, around 13% are singletons. PBMCs were sourced from more than 9 ml fresh peripheral blood. This CDR3 is built from 15 residues. The V and J ends lost 5 bases and 0 bases respectively, with 12 bases between them. Looked up from germline, CDR1 is SGHTA and CDR2 is FQGNSA. Material for sequencing was blood. The chain combines TRBV7-2 with TRBJ2-3, with D maybe TRBD2 (5 bases). The clonotype comes from a woman aged 40 to 50 with Graves' hyperthyroidism. CDR3 in amino acids: CASSLLVPSTDTQYF. The CDR3 DNA reads TGTGCCAGCAGCCTACTAGTTCCTAGCACAGATACGCAGTATTTT.